A single sample gave rise to the 7 T cell receptor beta chains below, sequenced in a study of cytomegalovirus exposure and HLA in healthy donors. PCR used 60 Vbeta primers and 13 Jbeta primers. Data came from immunoSEQ multiplex PCR; TCRdb stores just in-frame clones and leaves some out. The sample carries about 98,000 clones, about 74% recorded once. The sample was PBMCs. The origin of the receptors is a male donor in good health and CMV-seronegative.

This clone occurred a few times. The CDR3 nucleotides read TGTGCCAGCAGCTTGGCCGGGCAGGGGAGCAATCAGCCCCAGCATTTT. Translation: CASSLAGQGSNQPQHF. The V gene is TRBV5-6, the J gene TRBJ1-5; TRBD1 is a possible D gene (6 bases). CDR3 size: 16 residues. V was trimmed by 0 bases and J by 1 base, leaving 11 bases between them. In germline, CDR1 is SGHDT, CDR2 YYEEEE. Full variable domain (missing parts from reference TRBV5-6 and TRBJ1-5): DAGVTQSPTHLIKTRGQQVTLRCSPKSGHDTVSWYQQALGQGPQFIFQYYEEEERQRGNFPDRFSGHQFPNYSSELNVNALLLGDSALYLCASSLAGQGSNQPQHFGDGTRLSIL.

The chain combines TRBV6-5 with TRBJ1-2; TRBD1 matches 8 bases. CDR3 length: 15 amino acids. With 7 bases clipped from V and 4 bases from J, the junction kept 11 bases outside the gene matches. In germline, CDR1 is MNHEY, CDR2 SVGAGI. The CDR3 is CASIGQGGWIYGYTF. The CDR3 DNA reads as TGTGCCAGCATCGGACAGGGAGGGTGGATCTATGGCTACACCTTC.

Note on this clone: Other DNA sequences in the same sample also yield this CDR3. The V and J genes are TRBV30 and TRBJ1-2; D remains unclear. The germline gives CDR1 GTSNPN, CDR2 SVGIG (reference sequence). Trimming pared 2 bases from V and 7 bases from J, leaving 8 bases between. CDR3 length equals 11 residues. DNA for the CDR3: TGTGCCTGGAGTCCCGGAGCTGGCTACACCTTC. Translated, it gives CAWSPGAGYTF.

The chain employs TRBV28 and TRBJ2-3; D gene ambiguous. Germline CDR1 MDHEN, CDR2 SYDVKM. V was trimmed by 5 bases and J by 5 bases, leaving 8 bases between them. The CDR3 runs 12 residues. CDR3 sequence (DNA): TGTGCCAGCAGTCGTAGTGGAGATACGCAGTATTTT. This codes for CASSRSGDTQYF.

The rearrangement uses TRBV27 and TRBJ2-1, with 11 positions matching TRBD2. V shed 4 bases and J 12 bases; nucleotides not matched to a gene: 17. The V gene's germline CDR1 is MNHEY and CDR2 SMNVEV (reference sequence). The length of the CDR3 is 17 residues. The CDR3 loop is CASSSRFLAGGSGGQFF. The CDR3 DNA follows: TGTGCCAGCAGTTCCAGATTTCTAGCGGGAGGTTCGGGCGGGCAGTTCTTC.

The gene calls are TRBV5-1 and TRBJ2-5; D gene ambiguous. Germline V gene lookup returns CDR1 SGHRS and CDR2 YFSETQ. The CDR3 is 11 residues long. V lost 2 bases, J lost 3 bases, and 2 bases lay in between. This chain's CDR3 is CASSFKETQYF. The CDR3 bases are TGCGCCAGCAGCTTTAAAGAGACCCAGTACTTC.

This clone appeared a single time. The chain is built from TRBV9 and TRBJ1-2; 7 bases are shared with TRBD1. Germline V lookup: CDR1 SGDLS, CDR2 YYNGEE. This CDR3 is 16 amino acids long. V shed 3 bases, J shed 3 bases, and the junction held 11 bases outside the gene matches. The CDR3 sequence is CASSEQTGTLHYGYTF. The CDR3 DNA sequence: TGTGCCAGCAGCGAGCAGACAGGGACTCTACACTATGGCTACACCTTC.